A single sample gave rise to the 23 T cell receptor beta chains below, sequenced in a study of early T cells in non-severe SARS-CoV-2 infection. One entry per CDR3 protein results from TCRdb running MiXCR on the 5' RACE reads. The table includes fewer than 65,000 distinct CDR3 sequences, around 13% detected once. Material: whole blood. These receptors were obtained from an adult who was a healthcare worker with PCR-confirmed SARS-CoV-2 infection or an uninfected control (not recorded which).

This clonotype was detected many times. The CDR3 nucleotides read TGCGCCAGCAGCCGAGAGACCGGGACAGGGTCTGATGAGCAGTTCTTC. Translating gives CASSRETGTGSDEQFF. V is TRBV4-1 and J is TRBJ2-1; 9 bases line up with TRBD1. V dropped 4 bases and J dropped 8; count of bases not matched to a gene: 12. The germline V gene encodes CDR1 MGHRA and CDR2 YSYEKL. The CDR3 loop spans 16 amino acids.

The rearrangement joins TRBV7-2 to TRBJ1-1; D unresolved. CDR3 length: 15 amino acids. V was trimmed by 6 bases and J by 5 bases, leaving 19 bases between them. CDR1 and CDR2 (germline): SGHTA, FQGNSA. Here the CDR3 DNA reads TGTGCCAGCAGGCGTAGTGGAGGCGCTAGGACTGAAGCTTTCTTT. This sequence encodes CASRRSGGARTEAFF.

The chain recombines TRBV27 with TRBJ2-7; 13 positions match TRBD2. The CDR3 loop spans 14 amino acids. Losses at the gene ends were 5 bases for V and 5 bases for J; bases not matched to a gene: 3. CDR1 MNHEY and CDR2 SMNVEV come from the germline V gene (reference sequence). CDR3 region: CASSPGTSGDEQYF. The DNA of the CDR3 is TGTGCCAGCAGTCCGGGGACTAGCGGGGACGAGCAGTACTTC.

This clonotype occurred a few times. The chain employs TRBV9 and TRBJ1-1; the D is unclear. V was cut by 0 bases and J by 1 base, with 7 bases left in between. The germline gives CDR1 SGDLS, CDR2 YYNGEE. The length of the CDR3 is 14 residues. CDR3 in amino acids: CASSVVSANTEAFF. CDR3 nucleotide sequence: TGTGCCAGCAGCGTAGTCTCGGCGAACACTGAAGCTTTCTTT.

The gene calls are TRBV6-5 and TRBJ1-1; D might be TRBD1 (5 bases). The CDR3 totals 18 residues. Germline assignment: CDR1 MNHEY and CDR2 SVGAGI. Trimming pared 2 bases from V and 4 bases from J, leaving 23 bases between. The CDR3 bases are TGTGCCAGCAGTTACCGTACCCTCTCAGGGTTACGGGGCACTGAAGCTTTCTTT. This sequence encodes CASSYRTLSGLRGTEAFF.

This chain links TRBV2 with TRBJ2-1, with D perhaps matching TRBD1 or TRBD2 (5 bases each). CDR3 length: 16 residues. CDR1 is SNHLY, CDR2 FYNNEI, per germline. Trimming shortened V by 0 bases and J by 2 bases, and 11 bases separated the two germline ends. DNA for the CDR3: TGTGCCAGCAGTGAAGCGTGGGACCGGACCTACAATGAGCAGTTCTTC. It is translated as CASSEAWDRTYNEQFF.

This clonotype was seen more than once but under ten times. CDR3 sequence (DNA): TGTGCCAGCAGCTCGGACAGGGGCCCCCGGACGAACACCGGGGAGCTGTTTTTT. It specifies CASSSDRGPRTNTGELFF. The V call is TRBV7-9, the J call TRBJ2-2, with TRBD1 identical over 9 bases. The CDR3 covers 18 residues. With 4 bases clipped from V and 0 bases from J, the junction kept 9 bases outside the gene matches. The V gene's germline CDR1 is SEHNR and CDR2 FQNEAQ (reference sequence).

This clonotype showed up many times. The chain has TRBV7-8 and TRBJ2-5; D is perhaps TRBD1 or TRBD2 (5 bases each). The V end lost 5 bases, the J end lost 7 bases, and 17 bases lay between the germline ends. The CDR3 is 14 amino acids. Germline V CDR1 and CDR2: SGHVS, FQNEAQ. DNA of the CDR3: TGTGCCAGCAGCAGAAGCCGGGGCCCGGGGACCCAGTACTTC. Residues: CASSRSRGPGTQYF.

J is TRBJ2-7 and V is TRBV7-2; the D gene is possibly TRBD2 (5 bases). V was shortened by 1 base and J by 0 bases, with 10 bases between the two germline ends. CDR1 SGHTA and CDR2 FQGNSA come from the germline V gene. This CDR3 is built from 15 residues. The CDR3 region is CASSLGLGSSYEQYF. CDR3 in DNA: TGTGCCAGCAGCTTAGGATTGGGGAGCTCCTACGAGCAGTACTTC.

The chain has TRBV11-2 and TRBJ1-2; unclear D gene. The CDR3 contains 11 residues. From germline, CDR1 is SGHAT and CDR2 FQNNGV. V was trimmed by 5 bases and J by 12 bases, leaving 13 bases between them. CDR3 DNA sequence: TGTGCCAGCAGCAAAGAAATAGGGCACACCTTC. This gives the protein CASSKEIGHTF.

This clonotype occurred a few times. This chain connects TRBV7-3 to TRBJ1-3; D unresolved. V lost 3 bases to trimming and J lost 0 bases, with 12 bases between them. CDR1 SGHTA and CDR2 FQGTGA come from the germline V gene. This CDR3 comprises 16 residues. CDR3 bases: TGTGCCAGCAGCTTCGGACCGGTCCGCTCTGGAAACACCATATATTTT. Its translation: CASSFGPVRSGNTIYF.

V gene TRBV7-9 combines with J gene TRBJ2-7; weak D call: TRBD1 (5 bases). V was trimmed by 3 bases and J by 6 bases, leaving 12 bases between them. The CDR3 is made up of 13 amino acids. Germline CDR1 SEHNR, CDR2 FQNEAQ (reference sequence). The CDR3 loop reads CASSFSQGREQYF. As DNA, the CDR3 is TGTGCCAGCAGCTTTAGTCAGGGTCGCGAGCAGTACTTC.

This clonotype was detected ten times or more. This chain connects TRBV7-8 to TRBJ2-3; D is uncertain. The CDR3 length is 16 residues. From germline, CDR1 is SGHVS and CDR2 FQNEAQ. Trimming took 4 bases from V and 2 from J, leaving 16 bases between them. CDR3 bases: TGTGCCAGCAGCTACAAAGGACGAGTACCCACAGATACGCAGTATTTT. Its protein is CASSYKGRVPTDTQYF.

The table lists this clonotype with many counts. The chain employs TRBV7-6 and TRBJ2-7; no reliable D call. Germline values: CDR1 SGHVS, CDR2 FNYEAQ. The CDR3 covers 15 residues. With 5 bases removed from V and 0 bases from J, the gap between germline ends came to 14 bases. The CDR3 loop is CASSPDAYSSYEQYF. The CDR3 bases are TGTGCCAGCAGCCCGGACGCATACAGCTCCTACGAGCAGTACTTC.

The rearrangement links TRBV5-1 to TRBJ2-5, with D hard to call. CDR1 and CDR2 from the germline V gene are SGHRS and YFSETQ. Trimming left V 0 bases short and J 0 bases short, with 12 bases between. The CDR3 covers 16 residues. The CDR3 is CASSLGGIPYQETQYF. CDR3 sequence (DNA): TGCGCCAGCAGCTTGGGTGGGATCCCGTACCAAGAGACCCAGTACTTC.

This clonotype has only a few counts. J is TRBJ1-4 and V is TRBV20-1, with 7 bases aligning to TRBD1. V shed 3 bases, J shed 9 bases, and the junction held 10 bases outside the gene matches. The CDR3 is made up of 14 amino acids. Germline assignment: CDR1 DFQATT and CDR2 SNEGSKA (reference sequence). This CDR3 reads CSASETGVSKKLFF. DNA for the CDR3: TGCAGTGCTAGTGAAACAGGGGTTTCGAAAAAACTGTTTTTT.

The chain employs TRBV12-3 or TRBV12-4 and TRBJ1-1; D is undetermined. The length of the CDR3 is 13 residues. Trimming removed 7 bases at V and 6 bases at J, with 15 bases between. CDR3 sequence (DNA): TGTGCCAGCACAACCTTCTACTCCTCTGAAGCTTTCTTT. Translation: CASTTFYSSEAFF.

There are a few counts of this clonotype. The V and J genes are TRBV2 and TRBJ2-5; TRBD2 aligns across 8 bases. Per germline, CDR1 SNHLY and CDR2 FYNNEI. This CDR3 contains 13 residues. After removal of 5 bases from V and 1 base from J, the junction contained 0 bases not matched to a gene. Written as DNA, the CDR3 is TGTGCCAGCAGTACTAGCGGCCAAGAGACCCAGTACTTC. Translated, it gives CASSTSGQETQYF.

In this sample, this clonotype turned up many times. This rearrangement joins TRBV6-2 or TRBV6-3 to TRBJ2-1; D is unresolved. From germline, CDR1 is MNHEY and CDR2 SVGEGT. The CDR3 sequence is 14 residues long. Trimming shortened V by 8 bases and J by 8 bases, and 19 bases separated the two germline ends. The CDR3 loop is CASLRTPLVDEQFF. CDR3 bases: TGTGCCAGCCTCAGAACTCCCCTCGTCGATGAGCAGTTCTTC.

This clonotype was found a few times. The V gene is TRBV6-6, the J gene TRBJ2-7, with TRBD2 matching 9 bases. The germline V gene encodes CDR1 MNHNY and CDR2 SVGAGI (reference sequence). The length of the CDR3 is 13 residues. The ends lost 7 bases at V and 3 bases at J; junction bases unmatched: 4. In DNA form, the CDR3 reads TGTGCCAGCACCGTAGCGGGGGACTACGAGCAGTACTTC. Protein: CASTVAGDYEQYF.

In this sample, this clonotype turned up a few times. The genes are TRBV2 and TRBJ1-2; D is possibly TRBD1 (5 bases). The CDR3 sequence is 14 residues long. Germline V CDR1 and CDR2: SNHLY, FYNNEI. Trimming pared 6 bases from V and 5 bases from J, leaving 16 bases between. The DNA for the CDR3 is TGTGCCAGCAGAGACCGACAGACCCTTTATGGCTACACCTTC. Translation: CASRDRQTLYGYTF.

This clonotype came up a few times. The gene calls are TRBV6-6 and TRBJ2-2; 9 bases are a match to TRBD2. The germline V gene has CDR1 MNHNY and CDR2 SVGAGI (reference sequence). Trimming removed 10 bases from V and 1 base from J; junction bases left unmatched: 1. The CDR3 has 13 residues. The CDR3 reads CAMRGGNTGELFF. DNA for the CDR3: TGTGCCATGCGGGGGGGGAACACCGGGGAGCTGTTTTTT.

This clonotype was counted a few times. The chain couples TRBV2 to TRBJ2-5; 7 bases are a match to TRBD1. Looked up from germline, CDR1 is SNHLY and CDR2 is FYNNEI. The CDR3 extends over 14 amino acids. V lost 5 bases, J lost 1 base, and 4 bases stayed unmatched. The CDR3 protein is CASSPQGTQETQYF. Written as DNA, the CDR3 is TGTGCCAGCAGTCCACAGGGGACCCAAGAGACCCAGTACTTC.